This TCR beta chain was sequenced during a study of beta chain features in type 1 diabetes. Researchers reported sorting CD4+ naive, central memory, regulatory and stem cell-like memory cells via CD45RO/CCR7/CD25/CD127/CD95/CD27. Sequenced material consisted of expressed TCRB transcripts (all of the isolated RNA was reverse transcribed). Generated by immunoSEQ multiplex PCR, the TCRdb table keeps only in-frame clones and is missing some. This table holds hundreds of thousands of clones, roughly a sixth found once. In its sample, this clone was seen a few times. Germline CDR1 MNHNS, CDR2 SASEGT. Trimming took 0 bases from V and 6 from J, leaving 20 bases between them. CDR3 length: 17 residues.

The TCR comes from a woman between 18 and 29 years old in good health. Sequencing used naive CD4+ T cells from blood. J is TRBJ1-2 and V is TRBV6-1, with D perhaps matching TRBD1 (5 bases). The CDR3, as DNA: TGTGCCAGCAGTGAAGCTCCCTATGGGACGAAGGAAGATGGCTACACCTTC. Translation gives CASSEAPYGTKEDGYTF.